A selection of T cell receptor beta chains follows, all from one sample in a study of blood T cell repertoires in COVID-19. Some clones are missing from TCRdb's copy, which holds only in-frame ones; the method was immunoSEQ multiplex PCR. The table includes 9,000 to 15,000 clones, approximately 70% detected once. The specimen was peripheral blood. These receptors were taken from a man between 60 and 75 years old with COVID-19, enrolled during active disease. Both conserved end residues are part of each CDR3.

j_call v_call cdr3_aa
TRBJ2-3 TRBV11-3 CASTTGKVAGRGNTQYF
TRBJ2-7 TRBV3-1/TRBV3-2 CASSPERGRYEQYF
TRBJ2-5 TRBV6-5 CASSYSPGLQETQYF
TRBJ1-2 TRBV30 CAWSPIPGGYTF
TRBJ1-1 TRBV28 CASSSNTEAFF
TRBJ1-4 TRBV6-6 CASSSGTGGKLFF
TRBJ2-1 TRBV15 CATSTGVLSYNEQFF
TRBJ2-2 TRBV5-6 CASSFAQGIGELFF
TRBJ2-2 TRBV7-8 CASSPKGGSPLYTGELFF
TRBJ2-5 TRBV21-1 CASSIVPGLARGETQYF
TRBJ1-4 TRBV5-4 CASSLRDEKLFF
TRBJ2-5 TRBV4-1 CASSQEFPSRETQYF
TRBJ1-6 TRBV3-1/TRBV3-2 CASSQDIGDNSPLHF
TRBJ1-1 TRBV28 CASSTPGMGTEAFF
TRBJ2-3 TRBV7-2 CASSSLGTSGRTDTQYF
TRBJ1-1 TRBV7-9 CASSLAGNTEAFF
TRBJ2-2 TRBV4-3 CASSQLIAGGDTGELFF
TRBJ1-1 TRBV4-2 CASSNIDRRNTEAFF
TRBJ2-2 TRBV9 CASSFSGTGDTGELFF
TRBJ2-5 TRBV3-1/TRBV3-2 CASSQVPGGGSAETQYF
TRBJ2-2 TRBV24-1 CATSRLAANTGELFF
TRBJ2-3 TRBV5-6 CASREGGIGTDTQYF
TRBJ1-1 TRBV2 CASELDRAGAEAFF
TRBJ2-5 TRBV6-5 CASSLWDRKETQYF
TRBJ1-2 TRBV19 CASGRQAYGYTF
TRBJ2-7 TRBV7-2 CASSAGTGTYEQYF
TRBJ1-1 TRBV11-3 CASSLDREGWTEAFF
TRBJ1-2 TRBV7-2 CASSRTGYGYTF
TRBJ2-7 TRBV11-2 CASSLTGSHEQYF
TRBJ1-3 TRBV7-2 CASSYSQSSGNTIYF
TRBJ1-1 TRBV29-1 CSVWGGIMNTEAFF
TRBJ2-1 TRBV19 CASSIGGGAYNEQFF
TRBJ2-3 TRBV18 CASSPLLALPTDTQYF
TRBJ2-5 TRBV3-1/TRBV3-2 CASSPRRTDTRGETQYF
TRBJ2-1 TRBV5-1 CASSPDSYNEQFF
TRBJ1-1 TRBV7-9 CASSPTGQGVRAFF
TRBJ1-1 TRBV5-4 CASSLERRNTEAFF
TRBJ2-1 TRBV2 CASSAGTGGLNEQFF
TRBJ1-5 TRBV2 CASSSMGQEGQPQHF
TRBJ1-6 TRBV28 CASSFSSNNSPLHF
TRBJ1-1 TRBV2 CASTQGENTEAFF
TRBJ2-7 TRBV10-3 CAISEGQGASGDEQYF
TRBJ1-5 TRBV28 CASTPSSRNQPQHF
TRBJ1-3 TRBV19 CASSFVGKGSSGNTIYF
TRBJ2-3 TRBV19 CASSPHGGGNTDTQYF
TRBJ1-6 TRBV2 CASSGGTGYNSPLHF
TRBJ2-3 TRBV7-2 CASRDGVRDTQYF
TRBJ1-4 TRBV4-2 CASSQDWGQGATNEKLFF
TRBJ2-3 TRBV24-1 CATSDLPGQSNTDTQYF
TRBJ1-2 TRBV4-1 CASSQGTGKGYTF
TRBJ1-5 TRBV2 CASSEAQGWHQPQHF
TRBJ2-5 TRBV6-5 CASSPRREETQYF